Listed here are 32 T cell receptor beta chains from one sample, sequenced in a study of CD8+ T cells in alopecia areata. Extracted from the samples, RNA was reverse transcribed into cDNA to serve as the sequencing template. Libraries were prepared by immunoSEQ multiplex PCR; TCRdb keeps only in-frame clonotypes and omits some of them. The sample has under 250,000 clones; 66% are singletons. Treatment indicated: oral pan-JAK inhibitor, 5-10 mg twice daily. This specimen consisted of CD4+ T cells sorted from blood, obtained at week 44, from a patient treated with tofacitinib. Source of these receptors: a human donor with alopecia areata.

Remarks on this clone: The same CDR3 can be traced to other DNA sequences in this sample. The V gene is TRBV11-2, the J gene TRBJ2-1; D gene ambiguous. This CDR3 is 12 amino acids long. Germline CDR1 and CDR2: SGHAT and FQNNGV. The ends were cut back, 1 base at V and 6 bases at J, with 4 bases in the middle. Here the CDR3 reads CASSLARNEQFF. For the CDR3, the DNA is TGTGCCAGCAGCTTAGCCCGCAATGAGCAGTTCTTC.

The chain links TRBV4-3 to TRBJ2-3; no definite D call. Looked up from germline, CDR1 is LGHNA and CDR2 is YSLEER. This CDR3 contains 15 residues. V was trimmed by 0 bases and J by 3 bases, leaving 10 bases between them. CDR3 region: CASSQDVARTDTQYF. The DNA for the CDR3 is TGCGCCAGCAGCCAAGACGTAGCCCGAACAGATACGCAGTATTTT.

CDR3 sequence: CATSRGRTPHEETQYF. In nucleotides, the CDR3 is TGTGCCACCAGCAGAGGGAGGACACCCCACGAGGAGACCCAGTACTTC. V is TRBV15 and J is TRBJ2-5; D possibly uses TRBD1 or TRBD2 (5 bases each). CDR1 is LNHNV and CDR2 is YYDKDF in the germline V gene (reference sequence). This CDR3 has 16 amino acids. The V end lost 1 base, the J end lost 5 bases, and 17 bases lay between the germline ends.

This chain uses TRBV29-1 with TRBJ2-2; 9 bases match TRBD2. V dropped 5 bases and J dropped 7; count of bases not matched to a gene: 8. The germline gives CDR1 SQVTM, CDR2 ANQGSEA. The CDR3 spans 14 residues. CDR3 loop: CSVNRGGANGELFF. The CDR3 DNA sequence: TGCAGCGTTAACCGCGGGGGGGCAAACGGGGAGCTGTTTTTT.

The V gene is TRBV4-3, the J gene TRBJ1-3; D gene unclear. Per germline, CDR1 LGHNA and CDR2 YSLEER. The CDR3 is 17 amino acids. Trimming removed 0 bases at V and 0 bases at J, with 12 bases between. Here the CDR3 reads CASSQDSGLLSGNTIYF. For the CDR3, the DNA is TGCGCCAGCAGCCAAGATTCAGGACTCCTCTCTGGAAACACCATATATTTT.

The chain uses TRBV5-1 and TRBJ2-3; 7 bases map to TRBD2. The CDR3 length is 14 residues. From germline, CDR1 is SGHRS and CDR2 YFSETQ. Trimming at V came to 6 bases and at J to 3 bases, leaving 7 bases not matched to a gene. CDR3 sequence (DNA): TGCGCCAGCACCAGCGGGGCGGGAACAGATACGCAGTATTTT. It yields the protein CASTSGAGTDTQYF.

Only one count was recorded for this clone. The chain is built from TRBV29-1 and TRBJ2-7, with D possibly matching TRBD1 (5 bases). The V gene lost 2 bases and the J gene lost 5 bases, with 7 bases spanning the gap. The CDR3 sequence is 11 residues long. Germline CDR1 reads SQVTM; CDR2 reads ANQGSEA. Here the CDR3 DNA reads TGCAGCGTTGAAACAGGCCACGAGCAGTACTTC. This translates into CSVETGHEQYF.

This clone has more than one count but fewer than ten. This chain uses TRBV30 with TRBJ1-4; TRBD1 aligns across 9 bases. CDR3 length: 16 amino acids. Germline CDR1 is GTSNPN and CDR2 is SVGIG (reference sequence). The J segment lost 10 bases and the V segment lost 2 bases, leaving 14 bases of the junction unmatched. The CDR3 region has the DNA TGTGCCTGGAGTCCCGGGACAGGGTTGGGGCAGAGAAAACTGTTTTTT. Translation gives CAWSPGTGLGQRKLFF.

As to this clone: The same CDR3 also results from other DNA sequences found in this sample. This rearrangement joins TRBV11-2 to TRBJ2-1; D is perhaps TRBD1 or TRBD2 (5 bases each). This CDR3 contains 15 residues. CDR1 and CDR2 from the germline V gene are SGHAT and FQNNGV. Trimming took 0 bases from V and 2 from J, leaving 8 bases between them. The CDR3 loop is CASSLDRGPYNEQFF. The CDR3, as DNA: TGTGCCAGCAGCTTAGATAGGGGACCCTACAATGAGCAGTTCTTC. Using reference TRBV11-2 and TRBJ2-1 for the parts outside the CDR3, the full variable domain is EAGVAQSPRYKIIEKRQSVAFWCNPISGHATLYWYQQILGQGPKLLIQFQNNGVVDDSQLPKDRFSAERLKGVDSTLKIQPAKLEDSAVYLCASSLDRGPYNEQFFGPGTRLTVL.

Only a few counts were recorded for this clone. The V and J genes are TRBV7-9 and TRBJ1-1; 7 nucleotides line up with TRBD1. Losses at the gene ends were 5 bases for V and 6 bases for J; bases not matched to a gene: 6. From germline, CDR1 is SEHNR and CDR2 FQNEAQ (reference sequence). This CDR3 has 13 amino acids. CDR3: CASSPDRVAEAFF. The CDR3 DNA sequence: TGTGCCAGCAGCCCCGACAGGGTTGCTGAAGCTTTCTTT. Drawing the rest from reference TRBV7-9 and TRBJ1-1, the complete variable domain is DTGVSQNPRHKITKRGQNVTFRCDPISEHNRLYWYRQTLGQGPEFLTYFQNEAQLEKSRLLSDRFSAERPKGSFSTLEIQRTEQGDSAMYLCASSPDRVAEAFFGQGTRLTVV.

This clone has a handful of counts. The chain joins TRBV27 to TRBJ2-5, with 9 bases lining up with TRBD2. CDR3 size: 15 residues. With 2 bases clipped from V and 6 bases from J, the junction kept 7 bases outside the gene matches. Germline V gives CDR1 MNHEY, CDR2 SMNVEV (reference sequence). Here the CDR3 reads CASSLGGGAPQTQYF. In DNA, the CDR3 is TGTGCCAGCAGTTTAGGCGGGGGGGCCCCACAGACCCAGTACTTC.

This clone was observed a few times. The rearrangement joins TRBV29-1 to TRBJ1-5; D uncertain. This CDR3 spans 13 amino acids. V shed 6 bases and J shed 3 bases, with 12 bases lying between them. The germline V gene encodes CDR1 SQVTM and CDR2 ANQGSEA. The CDR3 sequence is CSVIIGVNQPQHF. The CDR3 DNA reads as TGCAGCGTAATAATTGGGGTCAATCAGCCCCAGCATTTT.

DNA of the CDR3: TGTGCCAGCAGCCAGGGACAGGGGTTGTTCAATGAGCAGTTCTTC. Protein product: CASSQGQGLFNEQFF. The rearrangement links TRBV14 to TRBJ2-1; the match to TRBD1 covers 10 bases. Germline V gene data show CDR1 as SGHDN and CDR2 as FVKESK. This CDR3 is built from 15 residues. J was trimmed by 6 bases and V by 3 bases; bases with no gene match: 5.

The J gene is TRBJ2-5, the V gene TRBV6-5, with D perhaps TRBD2 (5 bases). V was pared by 7 bases and J by 6 bases, with 9 bases between. CDR1 and CDR2 (germline): MNHEY, SVGAGI. This CDR3 comprises 11 residues. CDR3 amino acids: CASIRGKTQYF. For the CDR3, the DNA is TGTGCCAGCATACGGGGAAAGACCCAGTACTTC.

This clone was picked up a small number of times. The chain combines TRBV7-2 with TRBJ1-2; D is ambiguous. V dropped 5 bases and J dropped 4 bases, with 17 bases sitting between them. The CDR3 covers 15 residues. Germline values: CDR1 SGHTA, CDR2 FQGNSA. The CDR3 coding sequence is TGTGCCAGCAGCCCGGATATTTCTCCCGCCTATGGCTACACCTTC. This gives the protein CASSPDISPAYGYTF.

This chain joins TRBV29-1 and TRBJ2-5; maybe TRBD1 (6 bases). Trimming removed 3 bases from V and 4 bases from J, with 15 bases in between. The germline CDR1 and CDR2 sequences are SQVTM and ANQGSEA. CDR3 size: 14 residues. The CDR3 protein is CSVDPRGRGETQYF. CDR3 nucleotide sequence: TGCAGCGTTGACCCCAGGGGACGGGGAGAGACCCAGTACTTC.

This clone was counted a few times. V is TRBV7-9 and J is TRBJ2-7; 9 bases are shared with TRBD1. From germline, CDR1 is SEHNR and CDR2 FQNEAQ (reference sequence). V lost 1 base, J lost 4 bases, and 5 bases stayed unmatched. This CDR3 has 15 amino acids. The CDR3, as DNA: TGTGCCAGCAGCTTAGGGACAGGGGAAGGGTACGAGCAGTACTTC. Residues: CASSLGTGEGYEQYF.

The gene calls are TRBV6-5 and TRBJ1-4, with D maybe TRBD1 (6 bases). This CDR3 is 15 amino acids long. The V gene's germline CDR1 is MNHEY and CDR2 SVGAGI. The V gene lost 0 bases and the J gene lost 3 bases, with 8 bases spanning the gap. This CDR3 is CASSYSTGANEKLFF. The CDR3 bases are TGTGCCAGCAGTTACTCGACAGGTGCTAATGAAAAACTGTTTTTT.

This chain links TRBV27 with TRBJ2-2, with TRBD2 matching over 11 bases. The V gene end was trimmed by 6 bases and the J gene end by 1 base; junction bases not matched to a gene: 4. CDR1 and CDR2 from the germline V gene are MNHEY and SMNVEV (reference sequence). The CDR3 spans 16 residues. CDR3 protein: CASRTGLAGNTGELFF. The CDR3 region has the DNA TGTGCCAGCAGAACTGGACTAGCGGGGAACACCGGGGAGCTGTTTTTT.

The CDR3 reads CAIKNGPYEQYF. CDR3 nucleotide sequence: TGTGCCATCAAGAACGGACCCTACGAGCAGTACTTC. The V gene is TRBV10-3, the J gene TRBJ2-7; no definite D call. This CDR3 spans 12 amino acids. The V and J ends lost 7 bases and 2 bases respectively, with 9 bases between them. CDR1 is ENHRY, CDR2 SYGVKD, per germline.

V usage is TRBV4-3 and J usage is TRBJ2-7; D perhaps matches TRBD1 (5 bases). V shed 1 base and J shed 7 bases, with 11 bases lying between them. The length of the CDR3 is 13 residues. The germline V gene has CDR1 LGHNA and CDR2 YSLEER. The CDR3 loop is CASSQGTQGEQYF. DNA for the CDR3: TGCGCCAGCAGCCAAGGGACCCAGGGAGAGCAGTACTTC.

Worth noting for this clone: Relative to the germline gene, one junction end is altered; a read error may explain this. This chain connects TRBV7-8 to TRBJ2-1; maybe TRBD1 (6 bases). CDR3 length: 15 residues. CDR1 SGHVS and CDR2 FQNEAQ come from the germline V gene. DNA of the CDR3: TGTGCCAGCAGCCTAGCAGGGGACTCCTACAATGAGCAGTTCTTC. Its translation: CASSLAGDSYNEQFF.

The J gene is TRBJ2-1, the V gene TRBV11-2, with unresolved D. Per the germline V gene, CDR1 is SGHAT and CDR2 is FQNNGV. Trimming pared 0 bases from V and 9 bases from J, leaving 6 bases between. The CDR3 runs 12 residues. The CDR3 DNA follows: TGTGCCAGCAGCTTAGATGTGGGTGAGCAGTTCTTC. It encodes CASSLDVGEQFF.

The chain recombines TRBV29-1 with TRBJ1-2; D possibly corresponds to TRBD1 (6 bases). The V end was cut by 4 bases, the J end by 4 bases, with 16 bases between. There are 14 residues in the CDR3. Germline V gene data show CDR1 as SQVTM and CDR2 as ANQGSEA. CDR3 nucleotide sequence: TGCAGCGTTGCGGCAGGGGAGAACTCCTATGGCTACACCTTC. Its translation is CSVAAGENSYGYTF. The full variable domain, in which reference TRBV29-1 and TRBJ1-2 provide the parts outside the CDR3, is SAVISQKPSRDICQRGTSLTIQCQVDSQVTMMFWYRQQPGQSLTLIATANQGSEATYESGFVIDKFPISRPNLTFSTLTVSNMSPEDSSIYLCSVAAGENSYGYTFGSGTRLTVV.

Worth noting for this clone: At the DNA level, this CDR3 is encoded by other sequences in the same sample as well. The chain combines TRBV29-1 with TRBJ1-6, with 8 positions matching TRBD1. The CDR3 spans 12 residues. CDR1 is SQVTM, CDR2 ANQGSEA, per germline. After removal of 4 bases from V and 9 bases from J, the junction contained 2 bases not matched to a gene. The CDR3 here is CSVGDRGSPLHF. CDR3 sequence (DNA): TGCAGCGTTGGAGACAGGGGTTCACCCCTCCACTTT.

This chain links TRBV29-1 with TRBJ2-7, with 9 bases matching TRBD1. The V gene end was trimmed by 4 bases and the J gene end by 0 bases; junction bases not matched to a gene: 4. The CDR3 sequence is 14 residues long. The V gene's germline CDR1 is SQVTM and CDR2 ANQGSEA. As DNA, the CDR3 is TGCAGCGTTGGAGGGACAGGGAGCTCCTACGAGCAGTACTTC. Its protein is CSVGGTGSSYEQYF.

The rearrangement joins TRBV29-1 to TRBJ1-1; D uncertain. Germline lookup yields CDR1 SQVTM and CDR2 ANQGSEA. Trimming pared 7 bases from V and 0 bases from J, leaving 9 bases between. CDR3 length equals 12 residues. CDR3 amino acids: CSAEVLNTEAFF. DNA for the CDR3: TGCAGCGCCGAGGTCCTGAACACTGAAGCTTTCTTT.

V gene TRBV20-1 combines with J gene TRBJ1-1, with no clear D. V lost 3 bases to trimming and J lost 2 bases, with 4 bases between them. The V gene's germline CDR1 is DFQATT and CDR2 SNEGSKA (reference sequence). CDR3 length: 11 residues. As DNA, the CDR3 is TGCAGTGCTAGTAGAAACACTGAAGCTTTCTTT. It yields the protein CSASRNTEAFF.

The chain is built from TRBV2 and TRBJ1-1; D not resolved. The CDR3 runs 13 residues. V lost 6 bases and J 1 base, leaving 9 bases between the germline ends. The germline V gene has CDR1 SNHLY and CDR2 FYNNEI. CDR3 nucleotide sequence: TGTGCCAGCAGAGTCGATCCGAACACTGAAGCTTTCTTT. This sequence encodes CASRVDPNTEAFF.

Turning to this clone: The junction and the germline gene differ at one end; a read error may be behind it. The chain has TRBV5-6 and TRBJ2-3; no definite D call. In germline, CDR1 is SGHDT, CDR2 YYEEEE. The CDR3 sequence is 12 residues long. The CDR3 nucleotides read TGTGCCGGCAGCTTGGTAACAGATACGCAGTATTTT. This codes for CAGSLVTDTQYF.

The rearrangement joins TRBV6-5 to TRBJ1-5; 11 bases match TRBD1. The germline gives CDR1 MNHEY, CDR2 SVGAGI. V trimming: 6 bases; J trimming: 3 bases; junction bases outside the gene matches: 4. This CDR3 spans 15 amino acids. This CDR3 is CASRRGQGANQPQHF. The CDR3 DNA is TGTGCCAGCAGAAGAGGACAGGGGGCCAATCAGCCCCAGCATTTT.

The CDR3 loop reads CAISLAGGQEQFF. The CDR3 region has the DNA TGTGCCATCTCGCTAGCGGGGGGGCAGGAGCAGTTCTTC. J is TRBJ2-1 and V is TRBV10-3, with 12 nucleotides matching TRBD2. This CDR3 is built from 13 residues. J gave up 10 bases and V 8 bases, and 6 bases lay outside the gene matches. CDR1 is ENHRY, CDR2 SYGVKD, per germline.